A single sample gave rise to the 9 T cell receptor beta chains below, sequenced in a study of CD8 T cells in ankylosing spondylitis. TCRdb reprocessed the 5' RACE reads with MiXCR, giving one entry per CDR3 protein. The sample includes 25,000 to 30,000 distinct CDR3 sequences, 7.9% of them seen just once. Sequenced: blood. The source is a male donor with ankylosing spondylitis or in good health (not recorded which).

This clonotype was seen at least ten times. The chain couples TRBV20-1 to TRBJ2-7; D assignment may be TRBD1 or TRBD2 (6 bases each). The ends were cut back, 7 bases at V and 3 bases at J, with 13 bases in the middle. CDR1 and CDR2 (germline): DFQATT, SNEGSKA (reference sequence). The CDR3 spans 12 residues. The CDR3 DNA is TGCAGTGTAGGGGGGAGAAACTACGAGCAGTACTTC. The encoded protein is CSVGGRNYEQYF.

The chain uses TRBV7-2 and TRBJ2-1; D ambiguous. CDR1 and CDR2 from the germline V gene are SGHTA and FQGNSA. This CDR3 has 14 residues. Trimming stripped 6 bases from V and 7 bases from J, with 16 bases between. The CDR3 DNA is TGTGCCAGCAGTCCTGGTGTGGCATCTAATGAGCAGTTCTTC. Translation gives CASSPGVASNEQFF.

The V call is TRBV5-1, the J call TRBJ2-3; 7 bases match TRBD2. Germline loops: CDR1 SGHRS, CDR2 YFSETQ. The CDR3 extends over 15 amino acids. V gave up 5 bases and J gave up 5 bases; unmatched junction bases: 11. Here the CDR3 reads CASRQLGVAGDTQYF. Written as DNA, the CDR3 is TGCGCCAGCAGACAACTGGGGGTAGCGGGAGATACGCAGTATTTT.

This clonotype was seen a handful of times. This chain connects TRBV11-2 to TRBJ2-3; no definite D call. The CDR3 spans 12 residues. The ends were cut back, 3 bases at V and 7 bases at J, with 8 bases in the middle. The germline CDR1 and CDR2 sequences are SGHAT and FQNNGV. The CDR3 is CASSFDLNTQYF. The CDR3 DNA reads TGTGCCAGCAGCTTTGATCTGAATACGCAGTATTTT.

The rearrangement uses TRBV5-1 and TRBJ2-2; no definite D call. The V and J ends lost 4 bases and 6 bases respectively, with 10 bases between them. Per the germline V gene, CDR1 is SGHRS and CDR2 is YFSETQ. CDR3 size: 13 residues. CDR3 amino acids: CASSPGRSGELFF. Written as DNA, the CDR3 is TGCGCCAGCAGCCCAGGACGCTCCGGGGAGCTGTTTTTT.

This clonotype was counted ten times or more. In DNA, the CDR3 is TGTGCCAGCAGTTCCCCAGGGACCCCCCCAGATACGCAGTATTTT. This sequence encodes CASSSPGTPPDTQYF. The chain employs TRBV28 and TRBJ2-3; D might be TRBD1 or TRBD2, each matching 5 bases. The length of the CDR3 is 15 residues. Per germline, CDR1 MDHEN and CDR2 SYDVKM. Between the trimmed V and J ends, which lost 4 bases and 4 bases, there was a span of 15 bases.

This clonotype was recorded at least ten times. The CDR3 nucleotides read TGCAGTGCTGGACTAGCGGGGGGGCCGGAGACCCAGTACTTC. Protein product: CSAGLAGGPETQYF. The chain employs TRBV20-1 and TRBJ2-5, with 15 nucleotides matching TRBD2. CDR1 is DFQATT, CDR2 SNEGSKA, per germline (reference sequence). V dropped 5 bases and J dropped 5; count of bases not matched to a gene: 3. The CDR3 length is 14 residues.

The sample holds a few counts of this clonotype. The chain has TRBV7-9 and TRBJ2-2; D gene uncertain. The V end lost 5 bases, the J end lost 1 base, and 8 bases lay between the germline ends. CDR3 length: 14 residues. The V gene's germline CDR1 is SEHNR and CDR2 FQNEAQ (reference sequence). CDR3 nucleotides: TGTGCCAGCAGCCACGACAAGAACACCGGGGAGCTGTTTTTT. It translates to CASSHDKNTGELFF.

This clonotype was detected once. The chain joins TRBV7-2 to TRBJ1-5; D unclear. CDR1 and CDR2 from the germline V gene are SGHTA and FQGNSA. CDR3 size: 15 residues. With 6 bases removed from V and 1 base from J, the gap between germline ends came to 13 bases. This CDR3 is CASSPTRGSNQPQHF. The CDR3 region has the DNA TGTGCCAGCAGTCCCACCAGAGGGAGCAATCAGCCCCAGCATTTT.